The text below deals with one T cell receptor (beta chain). This sample stems from a study of memory CD4+ T cells and cytomegalovirus serostatus. The repertoire was sequenced with immunoSEQ multiplex PCR; TCRdb's copy has only in-frame clones and lacks some. The sample holds around 53,000 clones, approximately 80% seen once. The sort gate was single viable CD3+CD4+CD8-CD45RO+ cells for memory CD4+ T cells. CD4+ T cells were isolated by positive magnetic selection. CDR1 SGHNT and CDR2 YYREEE come from the germline V gene (reference sequence). V lost 4 bases to trimming and J lost 8 bases; unmatched junction nucleotides: 0. The CDR3 has 14 amino acids.

This rearrangement joins TRBV5-4 to TRBJ2-1, with 16 positions matching TRBD2. This sequence was found in an adult in good health and CMV-seropositive. Sample: memory CD4+ T cells from blood. This CDR3 reads CASSGTSGGDEQFF. The CDR3 DNA is TGTGCCAGCAGCGGGACTAGCGGGGGGGATGAGCAGTTCTTC. Combining the CDR3 with reference TRBV5-4 and TRBJ2-1 gives the whole variable domain ETGVTQSPTHLIKTRGQQVTLRCSSQSGHNTVSWYQQALGQGPQFIFQYYREEENGRGNFPPRFSGLQFPNYSSELNVNALELDDSALYLCASSGTSGGDEQFFGPGTRLTVL.